The subject of this entry is one TCR beta chain. CDR1 MGHRA and CDR2 YSYEKL come from the germline V gene. Trimming shortened V by 1 base and J by 2 bases, and 8 bases separated the two germline ends. The CDR3 has 14 residues. This sample was included in a study of technical replicates of blood from a handful of donors. Using immunoSEQ multiplex PCR, the repertoire was profiled, and TCRdb retains in-frame clones only, with some absent. The table lists fewer than 85,000 clones, 90% to 95% of them singletons. The genes are TRBV4-1 and TRBJ1-2; TRBD1 is a possible D gene (6 bases). The source of this sequence is a human donor in good health. Source material: T cells isolated from PBMCs. For the CDR3, the DNA is TGCGCCAGCAGCCAAGGTACAGGGAACTATGGCTACACCTTC. Translating gives CASSQGTGNYGYTF.